Listed here are 19 T cell receptor beta chains from one sample, sequenced in a study of T cell changes during pregnancy in multiple sclerosis. The protocol was immunoSEQ multiplex PCR, while the TCRdb copy is restricted to in-frame clones and leaves out a portion. The table records 70,000 to 80,000 clones, around 93% of them present only once. The sequencing used peripheral blood, collected in the first trimester of pregnancy. These receptors came from a female donor with multiple sclerosis, enrolled in a pregnancy study.

This chain joins TRBV4-1 and TRBJ1-5; maybe TRBD1 (6 bases). V was clipped by 0 bases and J by 0 bases, with 9 bases between them. CDR3 length: 16 residues. Per germline, CDR1 MGHRA and CDR2 YSYEKL. The CDR3: CASSQEGRGSNQPQHF. DNA of the CDR3: TGCGCCAGCAGCCAAGAGGGCAGGGGTAGCAATCAGCCCCAGCATTTT.

V usage is TRBV28 and J usage is TRBJ1-2; D is perhaps TRBD1 (5 bases). Germline CDR1 is MDHEN and CDR2 is SYDVKM. The ends were cut back, 5 bases at V and 4 bases at J, with 5 bases in the middle. The CDR3 is 11 amino acids. Written as DNA, the CDR3 is TGTGCCAGCAGTACAGGCTATGGCTACACCTTC. This translates into CASSTGYGYTF.

The chain uses TRBV2 and TRBJ2-3; 10 bases match TRBD2. Trimming at V came to 1 base and at J to 2 bases, leaving 6 bases not matched to a gene. The CDR3 extends over 17 amino acids. Germline values: CDR1 SNHLY, CDR2 FYNNEI. The CDR3 loop reads CASSEDPSGGVTDTQYF. DNA for the CDR3: TGTGCCAGCAGTGAAGACCCTAGCGGGGGAGTCACAGATACGCAGTATTTT.

V usage is TRBV7-9 and J usage is TRBJ2-7; TRBD1 aligns across 9 bases. Germline CDR1 SEHNR, CDR2 FQNEAQ (reference sequence). CDR3 length: 15 residues. V trimming: 4 bases; J trimming: 3 bases; junction bases outside the gene matches: 7. The CDR3 region is CASSSLVGQGYEQYF. The CDR3 coding sequence is TGTGCCAGCAGCTCCCTAGTGGGACAGGGCTACGAGCAGTACTTC.

The chain couples TRBV9 to TRBJ2-7; D might be TRBD1 (5 bases). V was trimmed by 0 bases and J by 0 bases, leaving 13 bases between them. This CDR3 contains 16 residues. Per the germline V gene, CDR1 is SGDLS and CDR2 is YYNGEE. The CDR3 is CASSVGTGKSSYEQYF. The CDR3 DNA sequence: TGTGCCAGCAGCGTAGGCACAGGCAAGAGCTCCTACGAGCAGTACTTC.

This sequence joins TRBV28 and TRBJ1-5, with D hard to call. With 3 bases removed from V and 5 bases from J, the gap between germline ends came to 5 bases. The CDR3 is 12 residues long. The germline gives CDR1 MDHEN, CDR2 SYDVKM. The CDR3 DNA is TGTGCCAGCAGTTTTTCCGATCAGCCCCAGCATTTT. Protein sequence: CASSFSDQPQHF.

The chain has TRBV6-1 and TRBJ2-7; TRBD1 agrees at 8 bases. CDR3 length: 14 residues. From germline, CDR1 is MNHNS and CDR2 SASEGT. After removal of 7 bases from V and 1 base from J, the junction contained 6 bases not matched to a gene. CDR3 DNA sequence: TGTGCCAGCAATACGCAGGGGGCTTCCTACGAGCAGTACTTC. This codes for CASNTQGASYEQYF.

This chain connects TRBV19 to TRBJ1-2; 7 positions agree with TRBD1. V lost 5 bases and J lost 7; bases outside the gene matches: 13. Germline V lookup: CDR1 LNHDA, CDR2 SQIVND (reference sequence). This CDR3 is built from 15 residues. The CDR3 loop is CASSPGQVDPRGYTF. The DNA of the CDR3 is TGTGCCAGTAGTCCCGGACAGGTAGATCCTCGTGGCTACACCTTC.

Worth noting for this clone: Germline and junction disagree at one end, which may indicate a read error. V is TRBV15 and J is TRBJ1-1; D unclear. Germline CDR1 LNHNV, CDR2 YYDKDF (reference sequence). This CDR3 comprises 13 residues. CDR3 nucleotides: TGTGCCACCGGTTTGACACCGAACACTGAAGCTTCCTTT. Its protein product is CATGLTPNTEASF.

This chain connects TRBV11-1 to TRBJ2-2; TRBD1 aligns across 9 bases. This CDR3 spans 17 amino acids. The ends lost 5 bases at V and 3 bases at J; junction bases unmatched: 10. Germline assignment: CDR1 SGHAT and CDR2 FQDESV (reference sequence). For the CDR3, the DNA is TGTGCCAGCAGCAGAGCCGGGACAGGGAGGGACACCGGGGAGCTGTTTTTT. The encoded protein is CASSRAGTGRDTGELFF.

The rearrangement links TRBV10-3 to TRBJ2-7, with 10 nucleotides matching TRBD1. The V gene's germline CDR1 is ENHRY and CDR2 SYGVKD. The CDR3 runs 14 residues. J gave up 3 bases and V 2 bases, and 1 base lay outside the gene matches. DNA for the CDR3: TGTGCCATCAGTGAGCGGACAGGGGGCTACGAGCAGTACTTC. Translating gives CAISERTGGYEQYF.

The rearrangement links TRBV2 to TRBJ2-2; 7 bases fit TRBD2. Trimming removed 7 bases from V and 1 base from J; junction bases left unmatched: 6. Germline CDR1 is SNHLY and CDR2 is FYNNEI. This CDR3 has 15 amino acids. For the CDR3, the DNA is TGTGCCAGCAACCCGGCTAGCGGGAACACCGGGGAGCTGTTTTTT. Protein: CASNPASGNTGELFF.

This clone has a single count. The chain joins TRBV9 to TRBJ2-7; 8 bases fit TRBD2. Germline values: CDR1 SGDLS, CDR2 YYNGEE. This CDR3 contains 14 residues. The V segment lost 0 bases and the J segment 4 bases; nucleotides outside the gene matches: 3. CDR3 nucleotide sequence: TGTGCCAGCAGCGTAGCGGGAGGGCCGTACGAGCAGTACTTC. This encodes CASSVAGGPYEQYF.

The chain employs TRBV28 and TRBJ1-5, with 10 bases fitting TRBD1. This CDR3 has 14 residues. The junction had 2 bases not matched to a gene; V was cut back by 4 bases and J by 5 bases. CDR1 and CDR2 from the germline V gene are MDHEN and SYDVKM. CDR3 in amino acids: CASSSDRGYQPQHF. The DNA for the CDR3 is TGTGCCAGCAGTTCGGACAGGGGGTATCAGCCCCAGCATTTT. Combining the CDR3 with reference TRBV28 and TRBJ1-5 gives the whole variable domain DVKVTQSSRYLVKRTGEKVFLECVQDMDHENMFWYRQDPGLGLRLIYFSYDVKMKEKGDIPEGYSVSREKKERFSLILESASTNQTSMYLCASSSDRGYQPQHFGDGTRLSIL.

The chain recombines TRBV19 with TRBJ1-1; D is possibly TRBD1 (5 bases). From germline, CDR1 is LNHDA and CDR2 SQIVND (reference sequence). This CDR3 region has 16 residues. Trimming pared 3 bases from V and 4 bases from J, leaving 18 bases between. The CDR3 spells CASSIWSPTASTEAFF. CDR3 sequence (DNA): TGTGCCAGTAGTATCTGGTCTCCGACAGCATCCACTGAAGCTTTCTTT.

The rearrangement links TRBV7-9 to TRBJ2-1; the match to TRBD2 covers 12 bases. There are 19 residues in the CDR3. J was trimmed by 4 bases and V by 1 base; bases with no gene match: 11. CDR1 and CDR2 (germline): SEHNR, FQNEAQ (reference sequence). CDR3 coding DNA: TGTGCCAGCAGCTTAGGGGGACTAGCGGGCTGGGCCCCTTACAATGAGCAGTTCTTC. Protein product: CASSLGGLAGWAPYNEQFF.

The rearrangement uses TRBV4-2 and TRBJ1-1; D gene ambiguous. CDR1 and CDR2 (germline): LGHNA, YNFKEQ. Trimming cost V 0 bases and J 5 bases, with 7 bases left between them. The CDR3 totals 13 residues. The CDR3 loop reads CASSQDTQTEAFF. As DNA, the CDR3 is TGTGCCAGCAGCCAAGATACACAGACTGAAGCTTTCTTT.

This clone was picked up one time. CDR3 region: CASSTRTGLNTEAFF. The CDR3 DNA follows: TGTGCCAGCAGCACCAGGACAGGGCTGAACACTGAAGCTTTCTTT. The genes are TRBV7-8 and TRBJ1-1, with 8 bases fitting TRBD1. Trimming removed 5 bases from V and 0 bases from J; junction bases left unmatched: 5. CDR3 length: 15 residues. Germline V gene lookup returns CDR1 SGHVS and CDR2 FQNEAQ.

The chain couples TRBV4-1 to TRBJ2-5, with 9 bases fitting TRBD2. CDR1 is MGHRA, CDR2 YSYEKL, per germline. The length of the CDR3 is 16 residues. The junction had 10 bases not matched to a gene; V was cut back by 3 bases and J by 5 bases. The CDR3 is CASSQLGRGGVETQYF. The DNA of the CDR3 is TGCGCCAGCAGCCAGCTCGGGCGGGGGGGAGTTGAGACCCAGTACTTC.